Each of the 29 T cell receptor beta chains below was sequenced from the same sample in a study of Graves' ophthalmopathy and Graves' hyperthyroidism. Amplifying from RNA transcripts, the study obtained TCR beta CDR3 regions. HTBI primers primed a first-round RT-PCR, and a second-round multiplex PCR followed. TCRdb recomputed calls from the multiplex PCR reads with MiXCR, one row per CDR3 protein. The sample shows roughly 410,000 distinct CDR3 sequences, approximately 15% of them seen only once. Sequencing used peripheral blood. The source of these receptors is a woman aged 18-35 years with stable Graves' hyperthyroidism.

As concerns this clonotype: Given a much more abundant clone one base away, this may be a read error. The chain joins TRBV27 to TRBJ2-5; D remains ambiguous. Trimming removed 4 bases from V and 1 base from J, with 19 bases in between. CDR1 MNHEY and CDR2 SMNVEV come from the germline V gene (reference sequence). The CDR3 spans 17 residues. For the CDR3, the DNA is TGTGCCAGCAGTTCCCGTACTTCTTTTTACAGCCAAGAGACCCAGTACTTC. Translation gives CASSSRTSFYSQETQYF.

The V gene is TRBV28, the J gene TRBJ2-7, with D unclear. Germline V gives CDR1 MDHEN, CDR2 SYDVKM. The CDR3 has 13 residues. V was shortened by 5 bases and J by 3 bases, with 11 bases between the two germline ends. The CDR3 here is CASSRAGNYEQYF. In DNA, the CDR3 is TGTGCCAGCAGTCGAGCTGGCAACTACGAGCAGTACTTC.

This rearrangement joins TRBV19 to TRBJ1-3; D may be TRBD1 (5 bases). The CDR3 has 15 amino acids. Germline V gives CDR1 LNHDA, CDR2 SQIVND (reference sequence). V was trimmed by 10 bases and J by 0 bases, leaving 16 bases between them. The CDR3 protein is CATATVHRSGNTIYF. Here the CDR3 DNA reads TGTGCCACAGCGACAGTTCACCGCTCTGGAAACACCATATATTTT.

The chain is built from TRBV5-1 and TRBJ2-5; the D call may be TRBD1 or TRBD2 (5 bases each). Per the germline V gene, CDR1 is SGHRS and CDR2 is YFSETQ. V was trimmed by 5 bases and J by 5 bases, leaving 16 bases between them. The CDR3 contains 14 residues. The CDR3, as DNA: TGCGCCAGCAGTTTGAGAGGGGCGAGGGAGACCCAGTACTTC. Encoded protein: CASSLRGARETQYF.

Written as DNA, the CDR3 is TGTGCCAGCAGCAACGGACAGGGTACATATGGCTACACCTTC. This sequence encodes CASSNGQGTYGYTF. V and J are TRBV7-2 and TRBJ1-2, with TRBD1 matching 8 bases. CDR1 is SGHTA and CDR2 is FQGNSA in the germline V gene. This CDR3 region has 14 residues. V gave up 5 bases and J gave up 5 bases; unmatched junction bases: 7.

The rearrangement uses TRBV11-2 and TRBJ2-2, with TRBD1 matching 8 bases. CDR1 SGHAT and CDR2 FQNNGV come from the germline V gene. This CDR3 is 16 amino acids long. The V segment lost 4 bases and the J segment 0 bases; nucleotides outside the gene matches: 4. The DNA of the CDR3 is TGTGCCAGCAGCTCCTGGACAGGGCCGAACACCGGGGAGCTGTTTTTT. Its protein product is CASSSWTGPNTGELFF.

This clonotype was counted many times. The chain has TRBV19 and TRBJ2-5, with D maybe TRBD1 (6 bases). Trimming took 5 bases from V and 5 from J, leaving 9 bases between them. This CDR3 contains 12 residues. The germline V gene has CDR1 LNHDA and CDR2 SQIVND (reference sequence). Written as DNA, the CDR3 is TGTGCCAGTAGTGGGACAACGGAGACCCAGTACTTC. This translates into CASSGTTETQYF. The variable domain in full, completed from reference TRBV19 and TRBJ2-5, reads DGGITQSPKYLFRKEGQNVTLSCEQNLNHDAMYWYRQDPGQGLRLIYYSQIVNDFQKGDIAEGYSVSREKKESFPLTVTSAQKNPTAFYLCASSGTTETQYFGPGTRLLVL.

This clonotype was picked up a small number of times. The chain couples TRBV12-3 or TRBV12-4 to TRBJ1-1; TRBD1 matches at 9 bases. This CDR3 spans 13 amino acids. Trimming took 6 bases from V and 10 from J; bases not matched to a gene: 9. The CDR3 bases are TGTGCCAGCAGCATACAGGGGGCACTGGGAGCTTTCTTT. It encodes CASSIQGALGAFF.

This clonotype turned up a few times. The V call is TRBV29-1, the J call TRBJ2-7, with 10 positions matching TRBD1. This CDR3 has 13 amino acids. Germline V CDR1 and CDR2: SQVTM, ANQGSEA. V trimming: 6 bases; J trimming: 7 bases; junction bases outside the gene matches: 9. CDR3 coding DNA: TGCAGCGTAACCGGGACAGGGGCGGGGGAGCAGTACTTC. This encodes CSVTGTGAGEQYF.

The V gene is TRBV6-1, the J gene TRBJ2-7; the D call may be TRBD1 or TRBD2 (6 bases each). The CDR3 is 14 amino acids. Germline values: CDR1 MNHNS, CDR2 SASEGT. With 6 bases removed from V and 8 bases from J, the gap between germline ends came to 20 bases. CDR3 bases: TGTGCCAGCAGCGGAGCTTCCCTAGGGGGGAAGCAGTACTTC. Residues: CASSGASLGGKQYF.

This clonotype was observed once. This chain links TRBV7-9 with TRBJ1-5, with D possibly matching TRBD1 (5 bases). Germline CDR1 SEHNR, CDR2 FQNEAQ (reference sequence). Trimming removed 1 base from V and 3 bases from J, with 10 bases in between. CDR3 length equals 15 residues. CDR3 sequence: CASSLEAGINQPQHF. The CDR3 nucleotides are TGTGCCAGCAGCTTAGAGGCAGGGATCAATCAGCCCCAGCATTTT.

The chain couples TRBV6-1 to TRBJ1-2, with TRBD1 identical over 9 bases. CDR1 and CDR2 from the germline V gene are MNHNS and SASEGT. With V trimmed by 6 bases and J by 1 base, 6 bases remained unmatched. The CDR3 spans 15 residues. The CDR3 DNA follows: TGTGCCAGCAGCCAGGGACAGGGTCTTAACTATGGCTACACCTTC. This gives the protein CASSQGQGLNYGYTF.

This clonotype was counted many times. The V and J genes are TRBV5-1 and TRBJ1-1; 11 positions agree with TRBD1. V shed 3 bases and J 3 bases; nucleotides not matched to a gene: 4. The CDR3 is 15 amino acids. Germline CDR1 SGHRS, CDR2 YFSETQ. The CDR3, as DNA: TGCGCCAGCAGCTCAGGACAGGGGGCGTACACTGAAGCTTTCTTT. This codes for CASSSGQGAYTEAFF. Together with reference TRBV5-1 and TRBJ1-1, the CDR3 gives the full variable domain: KAGVTQTPRYLIKTRGQQVTLSCSPISGHRSVSWYQQTPGQGLQFLFEYFSETQRNKGNFPGRFSGRQFSNSRSEMNVSTLELGDSALYLCASSSGQGAYTEAFFGQGTRLTVV.

The sample holds many counts of this clonotype. V and J are TRBV6-1 and TRBJ2-7, with TRBD1 as a possible D gene (7 bases). V lost 3 bases to trimming and J lost 4 bases, with 19 bases between them. The CDR3 totals 16 residues. The germline gives CDR1 MNHNS, CDR2 SASEGT. CDR3: CASSEEGAPSPYEQYF. The CDR3 nucleotides are TGTGCCAGCAGTGAGGAGGGGGCTCCATCCCCTTACGAGCAGTACTTC.

Many counts were recorded for this clonotype. The V call is TRBV6-5, the J call TRBJ1-2; 10 nucleotides match TRBD1. V lost 2 bases to trimming and J lost 4 bases; unmatched junction nucleotides: 7. Germline V gene sequence: CDR1 MNHEY, CDR2 SVGAGI. The CDR3 is 16 amino acids. For the CDR3, the DNA is TGTGCCAGCAGTTACGCATTGACAGGGGGCATCTATGGCTACACCTTC. Protein: CASSYALTGGIYGYTF.

J is TRBJ2-5 and V is TRBV5-1; D unclear. Germline assignment: CDR1 SGHRS and CDR2 YFSETQ. V was cut by 0 bases and J by 0 bases, with 12 bases left in between. The CDR3 is 16 amino acids. The CDR3 DNA reads as TGCGCCAGCAGCTTGGAGCCGTCGAGGTACCAAGAGACCCAGTACTTC. It codes for CASSLEPSRYQETQYF. The variable domain in full, with the rest retrieved from reference TRBV5-1 and TRBJ2-5, is KAGVTQTPRYLIKTRGQQVTLSCSPISGHRSVSWYQQTPGQGLQFLFEYFSETQRNKGNFPGRFSGRQFSNSRSEMNVSTLELGDSALYLCASSLEPSRYQETQYFGPGTRLLVL.

This clonotype was detected ten times or more. The chain couples TRBV12-3 or TRBV12-4 to TRBJ2-7, with D unresolved. The CDR3 is made up of 10 amino acids. Trimming pared 6 bases from V and 5 bases from J, leaving 5 bases between. The CDR3 DNA sequence: TGTGCCAGCAGGGGGAACGAGCAGTACTTC. Protein product: CASRGNEQYF.

The sample holds many counts of this clonotype. This rearrangement joins TRBV20-1 to TRBJ1-6; 9 bases align to TRBD1. Unmatched junction bases numbered 10, after V lost 6 bases and J lost 10 bases. This CDR3 contains 14 residues. Germline CDR1 DFQATT, CDR2 SNEGSKA (reference sequence). CDR3 bases: TGCAGTGCAAGCCAAGGACAGGGGATATCACCCCTCCACTTT. This translates into CSASQGQGISPLHF.

This chain joins TRBV7-8 and TRBJ1-1, with a possible D match to TRBD1 (6 bases). Germline lookup yields CDR1 SGHVS and CDR2 FQNEAQ. CDR3 length equals 16 residues. V shed 4 bases and J shed 1 base, with 16 bases lying between them. This chain's CDR3 is CASSSALAGANTEAFF. The CDR3 coding sequence is TGTGCCAGCAGCTCGGCGCTGGCAGGGGCGAACACTGAAGCTTTCTTT.

The CDR3 loop is CASSRKPYGYTF. The DNA of the CDR3 is TGTGCCAGCAGTAGGAAACCCTATGGCTACACCTTC. This sequence joins TRBV7-9 and TRBJ1-2; D gene unclear. Germline V gene sequence: CDR1 SEHNR, CDR2 FQNEAQ (reference sequence). Trimming left V 6 bases short and J 4 bases short, with 9 bases between. CDR3 size: 12 residues.

As to this clonotype: A single base separates this from a much larger clone, so it may be a read error. The chain employs TRBV7-8 and TRBJ1-1, with D possibly being TRBD1 (6 bases). This CDR3 is built from 13 residues. Germline CDR1 reads SGHVS; CDR2 reads FQNEAQ. The CDR3 DNA reads TGTGCCAGCAGAAACCAGGGGTTCACTGAAGCTGTCTTT. Its protein is CASRNQGFTEAVF. Based on the CDR3 plus reference TRBV7-8 and TRBJ1-1, the full variable domain is GAGVSQSPRYKVAKRGQDVALRCDPISGHVSLFWYQQALGQGPEFLTYFQNEAQLDKSGLPSDRFFAERPEGSVSTLKIQRTQQEDSAVYLCASRNQGFTEAVFGQGTRLTVV.

This clonotype was seen ten or more times. The chain combines TRBV19 with TRBJ2-5, with D possibly matching TRBD2 (5 bases). Germline V gives CDR1 LNHDA, CDR2 SQIVND (reference sequence). Trimming removed 3 bases at V and 2 bases at J, with 13 bases between. The CDR3 covers 15 residues. Here the CDR3 DNA reads TGTGCCAGTAGTATTGTAGCGCAGACACAAGAGACCCAGTACTTC. Translating it yields CASSIVAQTQETQYF.

This clonotype was recorded at least ten times. Given a much more abundant clone one base away, this may be a read error. The chain links TRBV6-2 or TRBV6-3 to TRBJ2-2; TRBD2 matches 12 bases. Per germline, CDR1 MNHEY and CDR2 SVGEGT. The CDR3 consists of 18 residues. Here the CDR3 DNA reads TGTGCCAGCAGTTCCCGACTAGCGGGGGTGGTAGGCACCGGGGAGCTGGTTTTT. Its protein is CASSSRLAGVVGTGELVF.

The chain employs TRBV6-1 and TRBJ1-2, with D hard to call. The CDR3 sequence is 13 residues long. The germline CDR1 and CDR2 sequences are MNHNS and SASEGT. V was cut by 6 bases and J by 5 bases, with 13 bases left in between. Here the CDR3 reads CASRPGSLYGYTF. The CDR3 DNA reads as TGTGCCAGCAGGCCCGGGTCCTTGTATGGCTACACCTTC.

This clonotype came up many times. The CDR3 region has the DNA TGTGCCAGCAGCTTGGGGTCCCCCGTCAACACTGAAGCTTTCTTT. Protein sequence: CASSLGSPVNTEAFF. The gene calls are TRBV7-8 and TRBJ1-1; no clear D. CDR3 length: 15 amino acids. V lost 3 bases, J lost 2 bases, and 13 bases lay in between. The germline gives CDR1 SGHVS, CDR2 FQNEAQ.

On this clonotype itself: A much larger clonotype is one base distant, so this may be a read error. The chain combines TRBV4-1 with TRBJ1-1; TRBD1 might be the D (6 bases). CDR3 length: 14 amino acids. Germline assignment: CDR1 MGHRA and CDR2 YSYEKL. CDR3 coding DNA: TGCGCCAGCAGCCAAGGACTCAGGGACACTGAATCTTTCTTT. As protein: CASSQGLRDTESFF.

This clonotype was picked up many times. V gene TRBV15 combines with J gene TRBJ2-7; 11 bases are a match to TRBD2. Germline CDR1 and CDR2: LNHNV and YYDKDF (reference sequence). The CDR3 is 15 amino acids. V shed 5 bases, J shed 5 bases, and the junction held 8 bases outside the gene matches. CDR3 residues: CATSSLAGGPNEQYF. The CDR3, as DNA: TGTGCCACCAGCTCCTTAGCGGGGGGGCCAAACGAGCAGTACTTC.

This chain's CDR3 is CASSLIEFRQGGDTEAFF. The CDR3 DNA follows: TGTGCCAGCAGCTTAATTGAATTTCGACAGGGTGGCGACACTGAAGCTTTCTTT. This chain connects TRBV7-6 to TRBJ1-1, with 7 bases identical to TRBD1. Germline trimming cut 2 bases from V and 3 bases from J; bases unmatched to any gene: 15. Per the germline V gene, CDR1 is SGHVS and CDR2 is FNYEAQ. CDR3 length equals 18 residues. Together with reference TRBV7-6 and TRBJ1-1, the CDR3 gives the full variable domain: GAGVSQSPRYKVTKRGQDVALRCDPISGHVSLYWYRQALGQGPEFLTYFNYEAQQDKSGLPNDRFSAERPEGSISTLTIQRTEQRDSAMYRCASSLIEFRQGGDTEAFFGQGTRLTVV.

This clonotype was picked up many times. The chain couples TRBV4-1 to TRBJ1-5, with D possibly matching TRBD1 (5 bases). The CDR3 spans 16 residues. The germline gives CDR1 MGHRA, CDR2 YSYEKL. Trimming shortened V by 0 bases and J by 7 bases, and 16 bases separated the two germline ends. The CDR3 protein is CASSQEPRAGQQPQHF. The CDR3 DNA is TGCGCCAGCAGCCAAGAACCCAGGGCAGGGCAACAGCCCCAGCATTTT.